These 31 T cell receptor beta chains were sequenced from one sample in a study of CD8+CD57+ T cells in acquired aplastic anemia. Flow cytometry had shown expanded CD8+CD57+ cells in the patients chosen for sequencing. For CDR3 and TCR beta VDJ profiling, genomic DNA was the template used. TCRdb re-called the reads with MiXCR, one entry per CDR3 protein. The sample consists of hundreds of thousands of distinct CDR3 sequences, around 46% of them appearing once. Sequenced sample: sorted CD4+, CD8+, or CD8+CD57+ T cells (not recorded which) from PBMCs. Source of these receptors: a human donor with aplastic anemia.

The DNA of the CDR3 is TGTGCCAGCAGCCAGCCTACAGCGGGGGGGCGTGATACGCAGTATTTT. This encodes CASSQPTAGGRDTQYF. The chain combines TRBV4-2 with TRBJ2-3, with 10 bases aligning to TRBD2. V lost 3 bases and J lost 6; bases outside the gene matches: 9. CDR3 size: 16 residues. Germline V gene lookup returns CDR1 LGHNA and CDR2 YNFKEQ.

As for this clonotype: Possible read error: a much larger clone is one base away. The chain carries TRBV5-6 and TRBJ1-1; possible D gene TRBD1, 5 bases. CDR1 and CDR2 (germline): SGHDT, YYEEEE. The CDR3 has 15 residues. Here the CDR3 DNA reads TGTGCCAGCAGCCCCCACCCCGGGACGGTCACTGGAGCTTTCTTT. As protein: CASSPHPGTVTGAFF.

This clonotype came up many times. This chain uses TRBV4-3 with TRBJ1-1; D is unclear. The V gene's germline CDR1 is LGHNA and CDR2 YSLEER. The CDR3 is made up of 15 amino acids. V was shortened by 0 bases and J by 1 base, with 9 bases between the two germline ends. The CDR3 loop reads CASSQDRSSNTEAFF. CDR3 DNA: TGCGCCAGCAGCCAAGACAGGTCCTCGAACACTGAAGCTTTCTTT.

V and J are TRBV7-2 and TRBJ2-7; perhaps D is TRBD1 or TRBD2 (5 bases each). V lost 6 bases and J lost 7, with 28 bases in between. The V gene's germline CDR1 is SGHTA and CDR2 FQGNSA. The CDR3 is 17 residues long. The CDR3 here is CASSLREYLGPGGEQYF. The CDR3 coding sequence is TGTGCCAGCAGTTTAAGGGAATATTTGGGACCCGGTGGAGAGCAGTACTTC.

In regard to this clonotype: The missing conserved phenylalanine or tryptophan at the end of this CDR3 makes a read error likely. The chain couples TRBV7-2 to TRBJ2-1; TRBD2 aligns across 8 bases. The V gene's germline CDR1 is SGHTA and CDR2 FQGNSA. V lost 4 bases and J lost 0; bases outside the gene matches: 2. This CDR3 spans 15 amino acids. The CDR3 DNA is TGTGCCAGCAGCTCCGGGGGGGCCTCCTACAATGAGCAGTTCCTC. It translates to CASSSGGASYNEQFL.

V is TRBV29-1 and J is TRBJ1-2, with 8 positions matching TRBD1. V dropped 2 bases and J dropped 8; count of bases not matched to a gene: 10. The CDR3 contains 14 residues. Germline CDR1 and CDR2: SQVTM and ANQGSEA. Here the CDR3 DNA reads TGCAGCGTTGAACCCTGGACAGGGTCGAAGGGCTACACCTTC. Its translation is CSVEPWTGSKGYTF. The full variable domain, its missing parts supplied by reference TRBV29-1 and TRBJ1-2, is SAVISQKPSRDICQRGTSLTIQCQVDSQVTMMFWYRQQPGQSLTLIATANQGSEATYESGFVIDKFPISRPNLTFSTLTVSNMSPEDSSIYLCSVEPWTGSKGYTFGSGTRLTVV.

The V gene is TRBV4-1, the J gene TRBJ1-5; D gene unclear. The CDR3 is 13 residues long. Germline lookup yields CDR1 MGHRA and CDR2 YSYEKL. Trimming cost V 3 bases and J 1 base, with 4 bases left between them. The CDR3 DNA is TGCGCCAGCAGCCAGAACAGCAATCAGCCCCAGCATTTT. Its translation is CASSQNSNQPQHF.

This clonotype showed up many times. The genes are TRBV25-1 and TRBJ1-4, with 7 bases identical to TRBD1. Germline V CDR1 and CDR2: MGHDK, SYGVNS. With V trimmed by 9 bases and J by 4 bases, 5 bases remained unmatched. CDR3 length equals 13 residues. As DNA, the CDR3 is TGTGCCAGTACACGGGACAGTAATGAAAAACTGTTTTTT. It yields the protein CASTRDSNEKLFF.

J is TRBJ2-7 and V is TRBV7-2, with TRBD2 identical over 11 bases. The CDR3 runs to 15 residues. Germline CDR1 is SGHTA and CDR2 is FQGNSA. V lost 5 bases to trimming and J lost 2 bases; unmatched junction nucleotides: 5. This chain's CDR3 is CASSHTSGGPYEQYV. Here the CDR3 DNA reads TGTGCCAGCAGCCATACTAGCGGGGGCCCCTACGAGCAGTACGTC.

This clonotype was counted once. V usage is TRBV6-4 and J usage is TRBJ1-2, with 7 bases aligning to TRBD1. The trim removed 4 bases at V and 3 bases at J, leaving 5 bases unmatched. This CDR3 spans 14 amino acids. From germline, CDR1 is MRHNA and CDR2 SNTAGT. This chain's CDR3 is CASSAAGTDYGYTF. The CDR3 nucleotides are TGTGCCAGCAGTGCTGCCGGGACAGACTATGGCTACACCTTC.

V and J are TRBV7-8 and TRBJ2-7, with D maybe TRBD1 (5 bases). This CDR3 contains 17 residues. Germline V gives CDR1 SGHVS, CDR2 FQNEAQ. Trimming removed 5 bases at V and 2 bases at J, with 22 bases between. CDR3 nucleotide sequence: TGTGCCAGCAGCCCCCCCCTGTGGGTCAGGGCGACCTACGAGCAGTACTTC. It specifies CASSPPLWVRATYEQYF.

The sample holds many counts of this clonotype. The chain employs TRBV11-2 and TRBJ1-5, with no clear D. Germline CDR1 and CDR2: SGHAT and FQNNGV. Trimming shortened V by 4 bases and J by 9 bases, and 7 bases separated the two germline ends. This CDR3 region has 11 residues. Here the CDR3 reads CASSSLGPQHF. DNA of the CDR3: TGTGCCAGCAGCTCCCTGGGGCCCCAGCATTTT.

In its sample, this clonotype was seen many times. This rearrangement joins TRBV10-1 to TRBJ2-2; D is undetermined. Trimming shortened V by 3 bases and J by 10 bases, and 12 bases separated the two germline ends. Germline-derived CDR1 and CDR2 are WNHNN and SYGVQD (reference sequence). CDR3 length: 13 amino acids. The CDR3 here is CASSDRFGEELFF. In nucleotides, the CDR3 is TGCGCCAGCAGTGACAGGTTTGGCGAGGAGCTGTTTTTT.

The CDR3 sequence is CASSASSGQSVNTEAFF. In DNA form, the CDR3 reads TGTGCCAGTAGTGCCTCCTCGGGACAGTCGGTGAACACTGAAGCTTTCTTT. The V gene is TRBV19, the J gene TRBJ1-1; 7 positions match TRBD1. V gave up 5 bases and J gave up 0 bases; unmatched junction bases: 12. Germline CDR1 is LNHDA and CDR2 is SQIVND (reference sequence). CDR3 length: 17 amino acids.

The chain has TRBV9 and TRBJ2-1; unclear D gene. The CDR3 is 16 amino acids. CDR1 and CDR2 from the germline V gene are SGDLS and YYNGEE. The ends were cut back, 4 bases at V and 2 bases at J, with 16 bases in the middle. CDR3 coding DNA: TGTGCCAGCAGCCCCCGTTCTACTGGGCCCTACAATGAGCAGTTCTTC. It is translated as CASSPRSTGPYNEQFF.

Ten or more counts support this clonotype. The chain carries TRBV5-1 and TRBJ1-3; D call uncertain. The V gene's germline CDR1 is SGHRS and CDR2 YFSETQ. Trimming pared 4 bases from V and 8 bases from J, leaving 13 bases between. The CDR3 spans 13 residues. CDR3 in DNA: TGCGCCAGCAGCCCCGGGCCTTGGGACACCATATATTTT. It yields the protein CASSPGPWDTIYF.

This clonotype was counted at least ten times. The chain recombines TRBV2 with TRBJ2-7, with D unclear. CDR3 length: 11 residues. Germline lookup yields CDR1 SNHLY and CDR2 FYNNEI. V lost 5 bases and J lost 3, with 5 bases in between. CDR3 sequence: CASSYDYEQYF. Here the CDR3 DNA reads TGTGCCAGCAGTTACGACTACGAGCAGTACTTC.

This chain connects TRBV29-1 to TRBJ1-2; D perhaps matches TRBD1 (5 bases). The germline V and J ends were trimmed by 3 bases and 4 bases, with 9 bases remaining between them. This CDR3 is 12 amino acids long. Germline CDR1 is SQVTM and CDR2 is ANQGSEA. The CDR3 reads CSVELTVYGYTF. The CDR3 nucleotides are TGCAGCGTTGAGCTGACAGTCTATGGCTACACCTTC.

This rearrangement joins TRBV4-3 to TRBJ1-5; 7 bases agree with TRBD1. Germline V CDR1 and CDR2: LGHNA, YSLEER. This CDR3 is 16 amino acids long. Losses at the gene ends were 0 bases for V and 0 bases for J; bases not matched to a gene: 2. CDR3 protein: CASSQDRQGSNQPQHF. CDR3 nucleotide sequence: TGCGCCAGCAGCCAAGACAGACAGGGTAGCAATCAGCCCCAGCATTTT.

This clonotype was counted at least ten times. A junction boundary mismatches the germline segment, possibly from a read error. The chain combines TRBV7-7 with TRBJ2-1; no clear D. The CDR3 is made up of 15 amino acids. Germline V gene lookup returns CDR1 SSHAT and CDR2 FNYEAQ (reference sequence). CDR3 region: CASSLELNTYNEQFF. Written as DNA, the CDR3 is TGTGCTAGCAGCTTAGAGCTAAATACTTACAATGAGCAGTTCTTC.

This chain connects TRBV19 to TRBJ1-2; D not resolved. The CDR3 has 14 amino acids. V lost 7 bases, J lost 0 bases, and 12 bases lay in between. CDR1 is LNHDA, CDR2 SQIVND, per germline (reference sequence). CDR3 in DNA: TGTGCCAGTAAGATCGACGGCTCTAACTATGGCTACACCTTC. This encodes CASKIDGSNYGYTF.

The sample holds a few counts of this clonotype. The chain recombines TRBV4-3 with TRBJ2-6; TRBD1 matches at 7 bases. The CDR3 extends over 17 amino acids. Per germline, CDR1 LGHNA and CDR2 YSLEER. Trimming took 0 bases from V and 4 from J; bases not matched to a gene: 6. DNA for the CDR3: TGCGCCAGCAGCCAAGAGCGGACAGGCTCAGGGGCCAACGTCCTGACTTTC. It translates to CASSQERTGSGANVLTF.

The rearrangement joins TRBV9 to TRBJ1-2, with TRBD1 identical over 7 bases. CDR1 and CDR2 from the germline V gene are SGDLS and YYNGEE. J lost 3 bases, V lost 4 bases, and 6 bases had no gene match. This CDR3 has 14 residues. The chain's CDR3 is CASSFRDRDYGYTF. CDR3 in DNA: TGTGCCAGCAGCTTCCGAGACAGGGACTATGGCTACACCTTC.

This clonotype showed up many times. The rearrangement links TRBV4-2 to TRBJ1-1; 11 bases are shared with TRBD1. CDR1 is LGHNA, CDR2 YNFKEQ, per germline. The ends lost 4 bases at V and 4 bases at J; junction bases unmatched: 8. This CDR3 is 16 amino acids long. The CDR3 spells CASSRKTGTGGTEAFF. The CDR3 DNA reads TGTGCCAGCAGCCGAAAGACCGGGACAGGGGGCACTGAAGCTTTCTTT.

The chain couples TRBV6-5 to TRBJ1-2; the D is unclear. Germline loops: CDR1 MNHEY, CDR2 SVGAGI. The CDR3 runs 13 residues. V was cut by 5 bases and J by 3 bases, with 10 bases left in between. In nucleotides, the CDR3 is TGTGCCAGCAGTAAGGCAGAAGACTATGGCTACACCTTC. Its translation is CASSKAEDYGYTF.

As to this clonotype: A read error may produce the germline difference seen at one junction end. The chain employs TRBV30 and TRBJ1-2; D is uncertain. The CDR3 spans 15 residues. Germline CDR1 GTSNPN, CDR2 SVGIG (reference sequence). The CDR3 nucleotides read TGTGCCTGGAGTGGAAACTCGGGTCCCCTTAGTGGCTACACTTTC. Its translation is CAWSGNSGPLSGYTF.

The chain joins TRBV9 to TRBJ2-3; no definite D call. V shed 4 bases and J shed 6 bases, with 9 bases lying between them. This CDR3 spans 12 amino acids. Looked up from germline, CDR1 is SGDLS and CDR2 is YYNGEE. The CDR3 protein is CASSFERDTQYF. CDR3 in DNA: TGTGCCAGCAGCTTTGAGAGGGATACGCAGTATTTT.

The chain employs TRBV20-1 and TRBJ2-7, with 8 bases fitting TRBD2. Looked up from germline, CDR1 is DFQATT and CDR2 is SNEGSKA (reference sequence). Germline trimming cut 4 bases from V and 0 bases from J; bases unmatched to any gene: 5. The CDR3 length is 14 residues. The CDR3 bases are TGCAGTGCTACGACTAGCGCGGGCTCCTACGAGCAGTACTTC. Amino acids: CSATTSAGSYEQYF.

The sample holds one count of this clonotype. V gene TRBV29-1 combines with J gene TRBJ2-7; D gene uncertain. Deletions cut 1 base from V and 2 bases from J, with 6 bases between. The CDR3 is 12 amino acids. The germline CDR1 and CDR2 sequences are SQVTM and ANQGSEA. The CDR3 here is CSVEGQTYEQYF. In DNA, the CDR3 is TGCAGCGTTGAAGGACAAACCTACGAGCAGTACTTC.

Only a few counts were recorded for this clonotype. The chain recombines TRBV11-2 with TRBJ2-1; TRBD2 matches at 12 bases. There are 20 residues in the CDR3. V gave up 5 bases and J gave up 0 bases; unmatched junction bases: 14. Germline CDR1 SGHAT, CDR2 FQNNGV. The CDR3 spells CASSPTRLAGVSGSYNEQFF. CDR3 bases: TGTGCCAGCAGCCCAACTCGACTAGCGGGGGTCTCGGGCTCCTACAATGAGCAGTTCTTC.

The DNA for the CDR3 is TGTGCCAGCAGCTTGGGCTCAGGGGGCAATCGTGAAAAACTGTTTTTT. Amino acids: CASSLGSGGNREKLFF. The rearrangement joins TRBV7-6 to TRBJ1-4, with TRBD1 matching 8 bases. Losses at the gene ends were 3 bases for V and 7 bases for J; bases not matched to a gene: 10. The germline gives CDR1 SGHVS, CDR2 FNYEAQ. This CDR3 is built from 16 residues. The variable domain in full, with the rest retrieved from reference TRBV7-6 and TRBJ1-4, is GAGVSQSPRYKVTKRGQDVALRCDPISGHVSLYWYRQALGQGPEFLTYFNYEAQQDKSGLPNDRFSAERPEGSISTLTIQRTEQRDSAMYRCASSLGSGGNREKLFFGSGTQLSVL.